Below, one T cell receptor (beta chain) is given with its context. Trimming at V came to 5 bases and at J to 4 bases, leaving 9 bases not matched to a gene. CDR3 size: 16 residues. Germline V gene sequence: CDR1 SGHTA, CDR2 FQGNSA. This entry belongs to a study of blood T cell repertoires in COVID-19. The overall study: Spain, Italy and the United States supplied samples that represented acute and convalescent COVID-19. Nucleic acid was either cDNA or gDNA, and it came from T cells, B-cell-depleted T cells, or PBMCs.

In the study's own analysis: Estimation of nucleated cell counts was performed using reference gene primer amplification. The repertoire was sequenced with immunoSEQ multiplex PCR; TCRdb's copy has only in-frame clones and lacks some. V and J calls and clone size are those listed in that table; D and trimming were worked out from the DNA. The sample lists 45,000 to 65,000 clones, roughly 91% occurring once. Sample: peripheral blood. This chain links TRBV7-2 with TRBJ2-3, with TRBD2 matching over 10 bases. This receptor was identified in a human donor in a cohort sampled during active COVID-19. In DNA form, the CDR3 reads TGTGCCAGCAGCCCACAACCAGCGGGGGGGTCAGATACGCAGTATTTT. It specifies CASSPQPAGGSDTQYF.